This T cell receptor (beta chain) was sequenced during a study of T cells in Graves' hyperthyroidism and ophthalmopathy. The CDR3 consists of 15 residues. Between the trimmed V and J ends, which lost 3 bases and 3 bases, there was a span of 16 bases. CDR1 and CDR2 (germline): DFQATT, SNEGSKA (reference sequence). The study's findings and limits: Stable hyperthyroidism and ophthalmopathy were separated using 13 V-J signatures. Appearing also in blood were most of the thyroid clonotypes expanded above 0.001.

This clonotype showed up just a few times. Its cognate antigen is unknown. Amplification of TCR beta CDR3 regions used RNA as the template. Initially, a first-round RT-PCR of the TCR CDR3 employed the HTBI primer set. TCRdb processed the multiplex PCR reads anew with MiXCR; each CDR3 protein has one entry. The profile shows fewer than 400,000 distinct CDR3 sequences, roughly 25% of them singletons. Orbital computed tomography and thyroid ultrasound, together with serum TRAb and thyroxine and clinical symptoms, were used for diagnoses. The PBMCs were sourced from fresh peripheral blood (about 10 ml). The clonotype was recovered from a man aged 45 to 65 with Graves' hyperthyroidism. Sequenced material: blood. The rearrangement uses TRBV20-1 and TRBJ2-3, with D possibly TRBD2 on 6 matching bases. As DNA, the CDR3 is TGCAGTGCTAGTCTTTATAGCGGTAGGACAGATACGCAGTATTTT. Its translation is CSASLYSGRTDTQYF.